A single sample gave rise to the 21 T cell receptor beta chains below, sequenced in a study of cytomegalovirus exposure and HLA in healthy donors. Researchers ran the PCR with 60 Vbeta and 13 Jbeta primers. Profiling relied on immunoSEQ multiplex PCR, and the TCRdb table lists in-frame clones only, not all of them. Of 100,000 to 150,000 clones in the sample, approximately 78% were seen once. Specimen: PBMCs. Source of these receptors: a female donor in good health and CMV-seronegative.

The rearrangement uses TRBV9 and TRBJ2-5; 7 bases match TRBD1. The CDR3 covers 13 residues. Losses at the gene ends were 1 base for V and 4 bases for J; bases not matched to a gene: 1. The germline V gene encodes CDR1 SGDLS and CDR2 YYNGEE. The CDR3 nucleotides read TGTGCCAGCAGCGTAAGACAGGGAGAGACCCAGTACTTC. This codes for CASSVRQGETQYF.

The chain is built from TRBV10-3 and TRBJ1-6, with D hard to call. Germline values: CDR1 ENHRY, CDR2 SYGVKD. The CDR3 contains 16 residues. The V end lost 1 base, the J end lost 8 bases, and 15 bases lay between the germline ends. CDR3 DNA sequence: TGTGCCATCAGTGAGTTCGGCTTTGACCAGGATTCACCCCTCCACTTT. Translation gives CAISEFGFDQDSPLHF.

The chain recombines TRBV10-3 with TRBJ1-3, with D perhaps matching TRBD1 (5 bases). CDR3 length: 15 amino acids. V shed 5 bases and J shed 4 bases, with 15 bases lying between them. Germline CDR1 is ENHRY and CDR2 is SYGVKD. This CDR3 reads CAISLQRGQGNTIYF. The CDR3, as DNA: TGTGCCATCAGTCTACAAAGGGGTCAGGGAAACACCATATATTTT.

This sequence joins TRBV28 and TRBJ1-5; 10 bases are a match to TRBD1. CDR3 length: 15 residues. Trimming cost V 6 bases and J 3 bases; bases outside gene matches: 5. Germline V gives CDR1 MDHEN, CDR2 SYDVKM. CDR3 nucleotides: TGTGCCAGCAGGGGGGACAGGGGCTTCAATCAGCCCCAGCATTTT. Protein: CASRGDRGFNQPQHF.

V and J are TRBV28 and TRBJ1-6, with D possibly matching TRBD1 (6 bases). V was pared by 7 bases and J by 3 bases, with 13 bases between. The CDR3 spans 15 residues. In germline, CDR1 is MDHEN, CDR2 SYDVKM. The CDR3 spells CASTVGQSYNSPLHF. The CDR3 coding sequence is TGTGCCAGCACCGTAGGACAGAGCTATAATTCACCCCTCCACTTT.

This rearrangement joins TRBV5-1 to TRBJ1-4; TRBD1 agrees at 9 bases. With V trimmed by 2 bases and J by 5 bases, 4 bases remained unmatched. The V gene's germline CDR1 is SGHRS and CDR2 YFSETQ. This CDR3 region has 15 residues. Here the CDR3 DNA reads TGCGCCAGCAGCTTAATAGGACAGGGGAATGAAAAACTGTTTTTT. It yields the protein CASSLIGQGNEKLFF.

This clone was observed a single time. The CDR3 spells CASSQDTLSYEQYF. CDR3 nucleotide sequence: TGCGCCAGCAGCCAAGATACTTTAAGTTACGAGCAGTACTTC. The V and J genes are TRBV4-3 and TRBJ2-7; D gene ambiguous. Germline V CDR1 and CDR2: LGHNA, YSLEER. The germline V and J ends were trimmed by 0 bases and 4 bases, with 10 bases remaining between them. This CDR3 has 14 amino acids.

J is TRBJ1-1 and V is TRBV29-1; TRBD1 is a possible D gene (5 bases). Germline V lookup: CDR1 SQVTM, CDR2 ANQGSEA. CDR3 length equals 10 residues. Trimming took 7 bases from V and 5 from J, leaving 8 bases between them. The CDR3 here is CSGGGTEAFF. The DNA of the CDR3 is TGCAGCGGCGGGGGGACTGAAGCTTTCTTT.

This clone turned up a few times. The rearrangement uses TRBV14 and TRBJ2-4; 7 bases are shared with TRBD2. The germline gives CDR1 SGHDN, CDR2 FVKESK. This CDR3 has 19 residues. V shed 3 bases and J 0 bases; nucleotides not matched to a gene: 14. The CDR3 DNA reads as TGTGCCAGCAGCCATACCGACCGCGGGGGTTCAATAGCCAAAAACATTCAGTACTTC. It codes for CASSHTDRGGSIAKNIQYF.

There are a few counts of this clone. The rearrangement joins TRBV29-1 to TRBJ1-4; D gene unclear. CDR1 is SQVTM, CDR2 ANQGSEA, per germline. The CDR3 spans 13 residues. The V end was cut by 1 base, the J end by 5 bases, with 8 bases between. This CDR3 is CSVEGEVNEKLFF. Written as DNA, the CDR3 is TGCAGCGTTGAAGGCGAAGTCAATGAAAAACTGTTTTTT.

This clone appeared a single time. The chain is built from TRBV7-2 and TRBJ2-4, with D possibly TRBD2 on 5 matching bases. The CDR3 covers 14 residues. V lost 1 base, J lost 5 bases, and 9 bases lay in between. Per the germline V gene, CDR1 is SGHTA and CDR2 is FQGNSA. The CDR3 loop reads CASSLEISENIQYF. DNA for the CDR3: TGTGCCAGCAGCTTAGAGATTAGCGAAAACATTCAGTACTTC.

This clone showed up just a few times. CDR3 amino acids: CASRLRGGRLENTF. In nucleotides, the CDR3 is TGTGCCAGCAGGTTAAGGGGGGGGCGGCTGGAAAACACCTTC. V usage is TRBV6-1 and J usage is TRBJ1-2, with D possibly matching TRBD1 (6 bases). Germline CDR1 is MNHNS and CDR2 is SASEGT. V lost 6 bases to trimming and J lost 12 bases, with 23 bases between them. The CDR3 contains 14 residues.

The rearrangement links TRBV13 to TRBJ2-1; 7 bases agree with TRBD2. The CDR3 runs 17 residues. V gave up 5 bases and J gave up 3 bases; unmatched junction bases: 13. From germline, CDR1 is PRHDT and CDR2 FYEKMQ (reference sequence). The CDR3 nucleotides are TGTGCCAGCAGCCCGAACCCCCTGAGCGGGATCTACAATGAGCAGTTCTTC. Protein sequence: CASSPNPLSGIYNEQFF.

CDR3 residues: CASSSVAGSGETQYF. DNA for the CDR3: TGTGCCAGCAGTTCGGTAGCGGGATCGGGGGAGACCCAGTACTTC. The rearrangement joins TRBV28 to TRBJ2-5, with TRBD2 identical over 8 bases. The CDR3 is 15 amino acids. The ends lost 4 bases at V and 5 bases at J; junction bases unmatched: 9. CDR1 and CDR2 (germline): MDHEN, SYDVKM.

A remark on this clone: In the same sample, other DNA sequences code for this CDR3. The chain carries TRBV28 and TRBJ1-2; D uncertain. The CDR3 runs to 10 residues. Deletions cut 4 bases from V and 8 bases from J, with 5 bases between. The germline V gene encodes CDR1 MDHEN and CDR2 SYDVKM. The CDR3: CASSSSGYTF. Written as DNA, the CDR3 is TGTGCCAGCAGTTCGAGCGGCTACACCTTC.

The chain combines TRBV6-5 with TRBJ2-1; 7 nucleotides line up with TRBD2. The ends lost 2 bases at V and 10 bases at J; junction bases unmatched: 5. Germline V CDR1 and CDR2: MNHEY, SVGAGI. The CDR3 spans 13 residues. The CDR3 sequence is CASSYGTTGEQFF. The CDR3 nucleotides read TGTGCCAGCAGTTACGGGACTACCGGAGAGCAGTTCTTC.

A remark on this clone: Additional DNA sequences in this sample encode the identical CDR3. This chain joins TRBV9 and TRBJ1-1, with a tentative D call TRBD1 (5 bases). Germline V lookup: CDR1 SGDLS, CDR2 YYNGEE. V was shortened by 0 bases and J by 5 bases, with 11 bases between the two germline ends. The CDR3 is 14 amino acids. The CDR3 region has the DNA TGTGCCAGCAGCGTAGCTCGGGGGGGGACTGAAGCTTTCTTT. It codes for CASSVARGGTEAFF. The full variable domain, completed using reference TRBV9 and TRBJ1-1, is DSGVTQTPKHLITATGQRVTLRCSPRSGDLSVYWYQQSLDQGLQFLIQYYNGEERAKGNILERFSAQQFPDLHSELNLSSLELGDSALYFCASSVARGGTEAFFGQGTRLTVV.

V and J are TRBV2 and TRBJ1-5, with D unresolved. This CDR3 is built from 13 residues. V lost 2 bases and J 7 bases, leaving 9 bases between the germline ends. Germline V gene sequence: CDR1 SNHLY, CDR2 FYNNEI. CDR3: CASSEQQSQPQHF. CDR3 coding DNA: TGTGCCAGCAGTGAACAACAGTCCCAGCCCCAGCATTTT.

This rearrangement joins TRBV6-1 to TRBJ1-5; TRBD1 is a possible D gene (5 bases). Deletions cut 8 bases from V and 9 bases from J, with 14 bases between. Germline V CDR1 and CDR2: MNHNS, SASEGT. The CDR3 covers 12 residues. The CDR3 DNA follows: TGTGCCAGCCTAGAAGCCGGGGGGCCCCAGCATTTT. Its translation: CASLEAGGPQHF.

In its sample, this clone was seen once. The gene calls are TRBV19 and TRBJ2-2; D is perhaps TRBD2 (5 bases). In germline, CDR1 is LNHDA, CDR2 SQIVND (reference sequence). Trimming cost V 6 bases and J 0 bases, with 20 bases left between them. The CDR3 consists of 18 residues. The CDR3 nucleotides read TGTGCCAGTAGGAGGGAACAGCCACCCATTTCGAACACCGGGGAGCTGTTTTTT. This codes for CASRREQPPISNTGELFF.

Only one count was recorded for this clone. The chain uses TRBV28 and TRBJ1-2, with D uncertain. The CDR3 is 15 amino acids. Germline V gene sequence: CDR1 MDHEN, CDR2 SYDVKM. V was clipped by 6 bases and J by 0 bases, with 14 bases between them. The CDR3 loop is CASSSLGGANYGYTF. CDR3 DNA sequence: TGTGCCAGCAGCTCCCTGGGAGGAGCTAACTATGGCTACACCTTC.